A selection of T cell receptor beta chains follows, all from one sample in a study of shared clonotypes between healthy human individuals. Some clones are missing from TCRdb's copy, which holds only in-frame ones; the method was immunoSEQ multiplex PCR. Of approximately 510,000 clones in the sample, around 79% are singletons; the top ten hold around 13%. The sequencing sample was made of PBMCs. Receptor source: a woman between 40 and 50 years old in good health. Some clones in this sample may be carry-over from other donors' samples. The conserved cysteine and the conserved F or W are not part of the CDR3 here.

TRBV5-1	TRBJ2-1	ASSSLGGGTHNEQF
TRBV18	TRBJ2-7	ASSGGLAGGNLYEQY
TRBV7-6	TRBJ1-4	ASSLYRGHEKLF
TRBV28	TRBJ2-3	ASSLLREGLEY
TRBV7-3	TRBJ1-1	ASSLSGNTEAF
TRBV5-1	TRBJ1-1	ASSLMAMNTEAF
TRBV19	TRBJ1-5	ASSPRQGVQPQH
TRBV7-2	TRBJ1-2	ASSLEVGGGYGYT
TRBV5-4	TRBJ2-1	ASSLAGNNEQF
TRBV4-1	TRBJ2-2	ASSRMGGGDTGELF
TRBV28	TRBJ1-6	ASSSDFWALH
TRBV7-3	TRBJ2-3	ASSLAGATDTQY
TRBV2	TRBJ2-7	ASRIRDRDYEQY
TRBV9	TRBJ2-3	ASSVGGGSTDTQY
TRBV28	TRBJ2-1	ASSLPGLAGGNEQF
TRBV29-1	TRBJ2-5	SVEDGRGPQETQY
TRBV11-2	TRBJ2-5	ASSLGAASGETQY
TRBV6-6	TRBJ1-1	ASSYTSPPEAF
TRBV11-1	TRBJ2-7	ASSLHYEQY
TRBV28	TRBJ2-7	ASSLGAAYEQY
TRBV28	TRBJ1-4	ASREDRGTVEDEKLF
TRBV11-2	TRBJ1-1	ASSLDVPPEAF